Listed below are T cell receptor beta chains from one sample, sequenced in a study of blood T cell repertoires in COVID-19. Some clones are missing from TCRdb's copy, which holds only in-frame ones; the method was immunoSEQ multiplex PCR. The data hold about 380,000 clones, with around 87% observed a single time. The specimen sequenced was PBMCs or T cells enriched from blood (not recorded which). These receptors all come from a man younger than 40 who had recovered from COVID-19. CDR3s include the opening cysteine and the closing phenylalanine or tryptophan. Each record gives: J gene, clone size, V gene, D gene, CDR3 DNA, CDR3 protein. D genes are given only for firm matches. The size entry is marked missing in some rows and otherwise reads once, few, many or a size class.

>TRBJ2-1|.|TRBV4-3|.
TGCGCCAGCAGCCAAGAAGGGTCTCGAGGGGAGCAGTTCTTC
CASSQEGSRGEQFF
>TRBJ2-2|.|TRBV7-9|TRBD1
TGTGCCAGCAGCTTAGCCCAGGGGGCCGGGGAGCTGTTTTTT
CASSLAQGAGELFF
>TRBJ1-6|.|TRBV9|.
TGTGCCAGCAGCGTAGTGGCAGGGGATTCACCCCTCCACTTT
CASSVVAGDSPLHF
>TRBJ1-5|.|TRBV2|.
TGTGCCAGCAGAGCCGGGACAACTAATCAGCCCCAGCATTTT
CASRAGTTNQPQHF
>TRBJ2-5|.|TRBV5-6|.
TGTGCCAGCACCACGGGGGAGACCCAGTACTTC
CASTTGETQYF
>TRBJ1-2|.|TRBV6-2/TRBV6-3|.
TGTGCCAGCAGTCAGAGGTATGGCTACACCTTC
CASSQRYGYTF
>TRBJ2-7|.|TRBV4-2|.
TGTGCCAGCAGCCAATATTTTGCAGGGGCCTACGAGCAGTACTTC
CASSQYFAGAYEQYF
>TRBJ1-2|.|TRBV20-1|.
TGCAGTGCTAGAACGGACTATGGCTACACCTTC
CSARTDYGYTF
>TRBJ1-4|.|TRBV6-6|.
TGTGCCAGCAGGAGGGCAACTAATGAAAAACTGTTTTTT
CASRRATNEKLFF
>TRBJ1-5|.|TRBV5-6|.
TGTGCCAGCAGCTTGGGCTTACCGGGCAATCAGCCCCAGCATTTT
CASSLGLPGNQPQHF
>TRBJ2-3|.|TRBV9|TRBD2
TGTGCCAGCAGCGTAATAGCCAGCGGGGACACAGATACGCAGTATTTT
CASSVIASGDTDTQYF
>TRBJ2-2|few|TRBV6-5|TRBD2
TGTGCCAGCACCCGGACTAGGGGAAACACCGGGGAGCTGTTTTTT
CASTRTRGNTGELFF
>TRBJ1-2|.|TRBV5-6|.
TGTGCCAGCAGCCCTTGGGGGGCTAACTATGGCTACACCTTC
CASSPWGANYGYTF
>TRBJ1-1|.|TRBV7-9|.
TGTGCCAGCAGCTTAAGCAGCGTAGAGTCCACTGAAGCTTTCTTT
CASSLSSVESTEAFF
>TRBJ2-1|.|TRBV15|TRBD1
TGTGCCACCAGCGCCCGACAGGGGAGTGAGCAGTTCTTC
CATSARQGSEQFF
>TRBJ1-1|.|TRBV29-1|TRBD1
TGCAGCGCGGGACAGGGCCGGAACACTGAAGCTTTCTTT
CSAGQGRNTEAFF
>TRBJ2-5|few|TRBV7-2|TRBD2
TGTGCCAGCATGCCAGCGGGGGGACATAGAGAGACCCAGTACTTC
CASMPAGGHRETQYF
>TRBJ1-2|.|TRBV3-1/TRBV3-2|TRBD1
TGTGCCAGCAGCCTACGACAGGGTCTGTCACCCTATGGCTACACCTTC
CASSLRQGLSPYGYTF
>TRBJ1-1|.|TRBV27|.
TGTGCCAGCCAACAATGGGGAGACACTGAAGCTTTCTTT
CASQQWGDTEAFF
>TRBJ2-1|once|TRBV9|TRBD2
TGTGCCAGCAGCGGACATCCGGGGGGACTCTATGAGCAGTTCTTC
CASSGHPGGLYEQFF
>TRBJ1-2|.|TRBV3-1/TRBV3-2|.
TGTGCCAGCAGTTCCAGGGGCTATGGCTACACCTTC
CASSSRGYGYTF
>TRBJ1-2|few|TRBV30|.
TGTGCCTGGAGTGAAAGTGGGAAACCAGGGAGGACCTTC
CAWSESGKPGRTF
>TRBJ2-2|.|TRBV9|.
TGTGCCAGCAGCGTAGGGGGAGGGGGACTTGCCGAGGAGCTGTTTTTT
CASSVGGGGLAEELFF
>TRBJ1-1|.|TRBV6-5|TRBD1
TGTGCCGCCAGCAAAGGACAGGGGAGGGGCACTGAAGCTTTCTTT
CAASKGQGRGTEAFF
>TRBJ1-5|.|TRBV7-8|TRBD1
TGTGCCAGCAGCCCCCGGGACAGTCGGAATCAGCCCCAGCATTTT
CASSPRDSRNQPQHF
>TRBJ1-4|.|TRBV29-1|TRBD1
TGCAGCGTCCTGGGACAGGGTGGAGAAAAACTGTTTTTT
CSVLGQGGEKLFF
>TRBJ1-4|.|TRBV3-1/TRBV3-2|TRBD1
TGTGCCAGCAGCTGGCCGGGACAGGGTGAAAAACTGTTTTTT
CASSWPGQGEKLFF
>TRBJ1-3|.|TRBV19|.
TGTGCCAGTAGAAAACAAGAAATGGCTGGAAACACCATATATTTT
CASRKQEMAGNTIYF
>TRBJ2-7|.|TRBV7-6|TRBD1
TGTGCCAGCAGCTTAGTCAAGGGGGCGCCCTCCTACGAGCAGTACTTC
CASSLVKGAPSYEQYF
>TRBJ2-1|once|TRBV5-1|TRBD1
TGCGCCAGCAGCTTGGGAGGCAGGGACAGGGGTCTCCGTGAGCAGTTCTTC
CASSLGGRDRGLREQFF
>TRBJ2-4|.|TRBV19|.
TGTGCCAGTAGTATAGTGCCTCAGGACATCTCTAACATTCAGTACTTC
CASSIVPQDISNIQYF
>TRBJ1-1|.|TRBV7-2|TRBD1
TGTGCCAGCAGCTTCCGGCTACAGGGGGCCCGGACTGAAGCTTTCTTT
CASSFRLQGARTEAFF
>TRBJ1-2|few|TRBV2|.
TGTGCCAGCAGTTCCACCAGACAGAGCTATGGCTACACCTTC
CASSSTRQSYGYTF
>TRBJ1-2|.|TRBV5-6|TRBD1
TGTGCCAGCAGCTCCCTCGGTAGGGGGCACTATGGCTACACCTTC
CASSSLGRGHYGYTF
>TRBJ1-2|.|TRBV6-1|.
TGTGCCAGCAGTGAAAATTTAGCTAACTATGGCTACACCTTC
CASSENLANYGYTF
>TRBJ2-7|.|TRBV6-5|TRBD2
TGTGCCAGCAGTCCGTTAGCGGGGGGCTACGAGCAGTACTTC
CASSPLAGGYEQYF
>TRBJ2-7|.|TRBV5-6|.
TGTGCCAGCAGCCTAGGTATCAGGGGTTCCTACGAGCAGTACTTC
CASSLGIRGSYEQYF
>TRBJ1-5|.|TRBV2|TRBD1
TGTGCCTCCTCAGGCAGGGGGCCGGGCAATCAGCCCCAGCATTTT
CASSGRGPGNQPQHF
>TRBJ2-2|.|TRBV5-1|TRBD2
TGCGCCAGCAGTTTGACTAGCGGGGGGTCCGGGGAGCTGTTTTTT
CASSLTSGGSGELFF
>TRBJ1-1|.|TRBV5-4|TRBD1
TGTGCCAGCAGCCTCCGGGACAGGTGGCGGGAAGCTTTCTTT
CASSLRDRWREAFF
>TRBJ2-5|.|TRBV28|TRBD1
TGTGCCAGCAGTCCCACAGGGGGCCGGGAGACCCAGTACTTC
CASSPTGGRETQYF
>TRBJ2-1|few|TRBV6-5|TRBD2
TGTGCCAGCAGTCTGACTAGCGGGGGACCCAATGAGCAGTTCTTC
CASSLTSGGPNEQFF
>TRBJ2-1|.|TRBV6-5|.
TGTGCCAGCAGGACGACTGGCGGGCTGTTCTTC
CASRTTGGLFF
>TRBJ1-2|.|TRBV6-5|.
TGTGCCAGCAGTCTCCTCCCAACAGGGATCTATGGCTACACCTTC
CASSLLPTGIYGYTF
>TRBJ1-2|once|TRBV7-6|TRBD1
TGTGCCAGCAGCCCAGGGGGTAGGGACTATGGCTACACCTTC
CASSPGGRDYGYTF
>TRBJ2-7|.|TRBV6-5|.
TGTGCCAGCAGTTACGCAGGGTCTGGGGACGAGCAGTACTTC
CASSYAGSGDEQYF
>TRBJ1-2|.|TRBV29-1|.
TGCAGCGTTGTGCGGGGCAGCTATAACTATGGCTACACCTTC
CSVVRGSYNYGYTF
>TRBJ1-1|.|TRBV15|.
TGTGCCACCAGCAGAGACATTTTGAACACTGAAGCTTTCTTT
CATSRDILNTEAFF